The rows below give T cell receptor beta chains drawn from one sample of a study of blood T cell repertoires in COVID-19. The assay was immunoSEQ multiplex PCR, and TCRdb's table has in-frame clones only and misses some. The sample lists over 9,000 clones, 80% occurring once. The sequenced material came from peripheral blood. These receptors were taken from a man in his 70s with active COVID-19. The conserved cysteine and the conserved F or W are not part of the CDR3 here.

V gene,CDR3 protein
TRBV7-8,ASSPDRGFEKLF
TRBV5-1,ASSSGLNSPLH
TRBV19,ASSEQGLATDTQY
TRBV6-5,ASSPTGVNTGELF
TRBV5-6,ASSLADTGGRGYT
TRBV28,ASSPTQGLGSVDQPQH
TRBV10-1,ASSEWTSGPDTQY
TRBV5-5,ASSLAGGPKAWETQY
TRBV12-3/TRBV12-4,ASSLGSTYEQY
TRBV4-1,ASSRTGLGTQY
TRBV30,AWGAGTILTGELF
TRBV5-1,ASSAGTGYEQY
TRBV9,ASSVATWSEAF
TRBV5-4,ASSPQTGWNTEAF
TRBV6-5,ASSRGQEGEKLF
TRBV5-6,ASSGAGNSYEQY
TRBV7-2,ASSQLAVPYNEQF
TRBV7-2,ASSRQGGDEQF
TRBV5-1,ASSLVTGGLVEQF
TRBV30,AWSALGGSNQPQH
TRBV13,ASSADRYEQY
TRBV5-1,ASRPPAGELF